Listed below are T cell receptor beta chains from one sample, sequenced in a study of shared clonotypes between healthy human individuals. The data were produced by immunoSEQ multiplex PCR, yet TCRdb's version contains in-frame clones alone and is incomplete. The table records approximately 100,000 clones, about 70% of them present only once. Sequenced sample: memory CD8+ T cells sorted from blood. These receptors originate from a young woman in good health. Both conserved end residues are part of each CDR3. A D gene is named only where the DNA matches it firmly. Only part of the rows carry a size: once, few, many, or a class if the clone is expanded.

clone_size j_call d_call v_call cdr3_nt cdr3_aa
. TRBJ2-7 . TRBV4-2 TGTGCCAGCAGCCAAGAAAGGGGGTCCTACGAGCAGTACTTC CASSQERGSYEQYF
. TRBJ1-2 . TRBV4-2 TGTGCCAGCAGCCACGTAGGGGACACGGGGGGCTATGGCTACACCTTC CASSHVGDTGGYGYTF
. TRBJ2-1 . TRBV5-1 TGCGCCAGCAGCTTGGGTTCTAGTATATATGAGCAGTTCTTC CASSLGSSIYEQFF
. TRBJ2-7 TRBD2 TRBV29-1 TGCAGCGCTAAGGTGCTAGCGGGAGATTTGAACGAGCAGTACTTC CSAKVLAGDLNEQYF
. TRBJ1-5 . TRBV2 TGTGCCAGCAGTGATGACGGACTTAGCAATCAGCCCCAGCATTTT CASSDDGLSNQPQHF
few TRBJ1-1 . TRBV6-1 TGTGCCAGCAATCCGGGGCAGGAGTACACTGAAGCTTTCTTT CASNPGQEYTEAFF
once TRBJ1-3 TRBD1 TRBV4-2 TGTGCCAGCAGCCAAGGGGACAGGGAGTTCTCTGGAAACACCATATATTTT CASSQGDREFSGNTIYF
few TRBJ2-2 TRBD1 TRBV10-3 TGTGCCATCAGTAGGACAGGGGGCAATACCGGGGAGCTGTTTTTT CAISRTGGNTGELFF
. TRBJ2-1 TRBD2 TRBV30 TGTGCCTGGAGGGCCATGGCTAGCGGGCCATACAATGAGCAGTTCTTC CAWRAMASGPYNEQFF
few TRBJ1-2 . TRBV28 TGTGCCAGCGGTTTGGGCTACACCTTC CASGLGYTF
. TRBJ2-2 . TRBV7-9 TGTGCCAGCCCCGCGCCGGGGATTTACACCGGGGAGCTGTTTTTT CASPAPGIYTGELFF
few TRBJ2-7 TRBD2 TRBV5-8 TGTGCCAGCAGGCTGGGAGGGGCAGGGCCCTACGAGCAGTACTTC CASRLGGAGPYEQYF
. TRBJ1-1 . TRBV7-8 TGTGCCAGCAGTTACGCCTCGAGGACTACTGAAGCTTTCTTT CASSYASRTTEAFF
. TRBJ2-1 . TRBV29-1 TGCAGCGTTACCGTCTCCTACAATGAGCAGTTCTTC CSVTVSYNEQFF
. TRBJ2-1 . TRBV19 TGTGCCAGTAGTATCCCTATACTAGCCCCCCGCTCCTACAATGAGCAGTTCTTC CASSIPILAPRSYNEQFF
. TRBJ1-5 . TRBV2 TGTGCCAGCAGTGAAGGCGGAGGAGCTACGGGTTCCCAGCATTTT CASSEGGGATGSQHF
. TRBJ1-2 . TRBV30 TGTGCCTGGAGTGTTGGGTCGTGGGGCTACACCTTC CAWSVGSWGYTF
. TRBJ1-1 . TRBV5-1 TGCGCCAGCAGCTTGGGACCCCGGACGTGGGACACTGAAGCTTTCTTT CASSLGPRTWDTEAFF
once TRBJ2-7 TRBD1 TRBV2 TGTGCCAGCAGTGAATTCTTGGGACAGCGCGGTTACGAGCAGTACTTC CASSEFLGQRGYEQYF
. TRBJ2-1 TRBD2 TRBV6-4 TGTGCCAGCAGTAGCGGGAGGTGGGGGGACAATGAGCAGTTCTTC CASSSGRWGDNEQFF
. TRBJ2-1 TRBD2 TRBV5-6 TGTGCCAGCAGCATAGGACTAGACTTCTCCAATGAGCAGTTCTTC CASSIGLDFSNEQFF
. TRBJ1-4 . TRBV25-1 TGTGCCAGCAGTGGTACAGGTGCCTACAATGAAAAACTGTTTTTT CASSGTGAYNEKLFF
few TRBJ2-3 . TRBV19 TGTGCCAGCAATCCGGGACTCGACACAGATACGCAGTATTTT CASNPGLDTDTQYF
. TRBJ1-1 . TRBV27 TGTGCCAGCAGTTCAGGGACGAACACTGAAGCTTTCTTT CASSSGTNTEAFF
few TRBJ2-3 TRBD2 TRBV28 TGTGCCAGCAGTTTGTGGGACTACCTCACAGATACGCAGTATTTT CASSLWDYLTDTQYF
. TRBJ1-1 . TRBV28 TGTGCCAGCATTCCGACCGCCCAGAACACTGAAGCTTTCTTT CASIPTAQNTEAFF
. TRBJ2-7 TRBD2 TRBV6-1 TGTGCCGTTCAAATTAGCGGGAAGGGCTACGAGCAGTACTTC CAVQISGKGYEQYF
. TRBJ2-2 . TRBV15 TGTGCCACCAGCAGAGAAGGGCAGAACACCGGGGAGCTGTTTTTT CATSREGQNTGELFF
. TRBJ2-7 TRBD1 TRBV25-1 TGTGCCAGCACGACGACAGGGGGCCACGAGCAGTACTTC CASTTTGGHEQYF
. TRBJ2-7 . TRBV4-1 TGCGCCAGCAGCCAAGCAACTGGACGCAGCTCCTACGAGCAGTACTTC CASSQATGRSSYEQYF
few TRBJ2-7 TRBD2 TRBV6-1 TGTGCCGGAGCTAGCGGAGGCTACGAGCAGTACTTC CAGASGGYEQYF
few TRBJ1-6 . TRBV11-2 TGTGCCAGCAGCTTGGGGAACAATTCACCCCTCCACTTT CASSLGNNSPLHF
few TRBJ1-5 . TRBV5-5 TGTGCCAGCAGCTTGCCGGGGCGCTCCACTCATAGCAATCAGCCCCAGCATTTT CASSLPGRSTHSNQPQHF
. TRBJ2-7 . TRBV5-8 TGTGCCAGCAGCTTGGTGGGAAGGTGGCAGTACTTC CASSLVGRWQYF
. TRBJ2-5 . TRBV28 TGTGCCAGCAATAAAAGGGTTCAAGAGACCCAGTACTTC CASNKRVQETQYF
. TRBJ2-3 TRBD2 TRBV9 TGTGCCAGCAGCGTAGCGGGGGGGTGGTCAGATACGCAGTATTTT CASSVAGGWSDTQYF
. TRBJ1-5 TRBD1 TRBV5-1 TGCGCCAGCAGCTTGGGACAGGGCGGCCAGCCCCAGCATTTT CASSLGQGGQPQHF
many TRBJ2-7 TRBD2 TRBV6-1 TGTGCCAGCAGTGGACGCGGGAGCTCCTACGAGCAGTACTTC CASSGRGSSYEQYF
. TRBJ2-5 . TRBV5-4 TGTGCCAGCAGCTTGGAATTCCAGAAAGAGACCCAGTACTTC CASSLEFQKETQYF
. TRBJ2-7 TRBD2 TRBV29-1 TGCAGCGTTGAAAGGGGACTAGATCCCTACGAGCAGTACTTC CSVERGLDPYEQYF
. TRBJ2-5 . TRBV5-1 TGCGCCAGCTCGCCCCAACTCCGCGGGGCCCAGTACTTC CASSPQLRGAQYF
. TRBJ2-7 . TRBV7-8 TGTGCCAGCAGCTTCTCCAGAGGTAGCGGCTACGAGCAGTACTTC CASSFSRGSGYEQYF
. TRBJ2-1 TRBD2 TRBV15 TGTGCCACCAGCAGTGGACTAGCCGATATTAACAATGAGCAGTTCTTC CATSSGLADINNEQFF
once TRBJ1-2 TRBD1 TRBV19 TGTGCCAGTAATGGGTACCGGGACAGGATCAACTATGGCTACACCTTC CASNGYRDRINYGYTF
. TRBJ2-7 TRBD2 TRBV6-1 TGTGCCAGCAGTGATTTACTAGCGGACAGCTCCTACGAGCAGTACTTC CASSDLLADSSYEQYF
once TRBJ2-7 . TRBV7-7 TGTGCCAGCAGCTTAACCCTCTCCTACGAGCAGTACTTC CASSLTLSYEQYF
few TRBJ2-1 TRBD2 TRBV5-1 TGCGCCAGCAGCTTGGCCTTAGCGGGGGAGCAGTTCTTC CASSLALAGEQFF
. TRBJ2-7 TRBD1 TRBV27 TGTGCCAGCAGGCCCGCGGGCGAGGGGGCGTACGAGCAGTACTTC CASRPAGEGAYEQYF
. TRBJ2-7 . TRBV2 TGTGCCAGCAGGGCGGTAAGGGGTTCCTACGAGCAGTACTTC CASRAVRGSYEQYF
. TRBJ2-7 . TRBV25-1 TGTGCCAGCAGTGAATCCCTAGGGACCAGAGGCGACGAGCAGTACTTC CASSESLGTRGDEQYF
few TRBJ1-5 . TRBV10-2 TGCGCCAGCGGAAATGGAGATCAGCCCCAGCATTTT CASGNGDQPQHF
. TRBJ1-4 . TRBV18 TGTGCCAGCTCACCACGCCCAGGGAGGAATGAAAAACTGTTTTTT CASSPRPGRNEKLFF
few TRBJ2-1 . TRBV6-6 TGTGCCAGCAGTTACGTTACGGGGGTAGGAAATGAGCAGTTCTTC CASSYVTGVGNEQFF
few TRBJ1-4 . TRBV29-1 TGCAGCGTTCGAGCGGGGAATGAAAAACTGTTTTTT CSVRAGNEKLFF
few TRBJ1-4 . TRBV28 TGTGCCAGCAGTTTAATTAGACAGACCCTTAGAGAAAAACTGTTTTTT CASSLIRQTLREKLFF
. TRBJ2-7 . TRBV28 TGTGCCAGCAGTGGGAACTACGAGCAGTACTTC CASSGNYEQYF
. TRBJ2-7 TRBD1 TRBV19 TGTGCCAGTAGTGTCCGGGACAGATCTACGGGAGAGCAGTACTTC CASSVRDRSTGEQYF
many TRBJ2-1 . TRBV11-1 TGTGCCAGCAGCCCCCGGGAAGTCTACAATGAGCAGTTCTTC CASSPREVYNEQFF
. TRBJ1-1 TRBD1 TRBV14 TGTGCCAGCAGCCTCCCAGGGGGCGTCCACTCCACTGAAGCTTTCTTT CASSLPGGVHSTEAFF
. TRBJ2-5 . TRBV28 TGTGCCAGCAGTTTGGGCAGGGCCTTATTTTTAGAGACCCAGTACTTC CASSLGRALFLETQYF